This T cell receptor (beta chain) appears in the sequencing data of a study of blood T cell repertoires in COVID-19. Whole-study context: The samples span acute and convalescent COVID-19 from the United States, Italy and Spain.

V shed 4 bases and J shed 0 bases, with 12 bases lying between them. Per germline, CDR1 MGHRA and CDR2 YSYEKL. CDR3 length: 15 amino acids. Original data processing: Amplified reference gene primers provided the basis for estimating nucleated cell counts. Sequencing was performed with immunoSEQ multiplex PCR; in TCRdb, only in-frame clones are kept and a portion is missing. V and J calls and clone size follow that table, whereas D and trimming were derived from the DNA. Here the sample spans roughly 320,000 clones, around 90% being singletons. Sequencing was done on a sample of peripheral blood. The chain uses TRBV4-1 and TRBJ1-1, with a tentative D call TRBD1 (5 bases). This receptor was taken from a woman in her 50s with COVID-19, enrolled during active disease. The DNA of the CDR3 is TGCGCCAGCAGCCCGGGGGTAGGGCTGAACACTGAAGCTTTCTTT. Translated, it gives CASSPGVGLNTEAFF.